This T cell receptor beta chain is drawn from a study of blood T cells in healthy people across ages. With a J-beta primer mix and a sample-barcoded 5' primer, a second PCR ran roughly 7 to 11 cycles. TCRdb recomputed calls from the 5' RACE reads with MiXCR, one row per CDR3 protein. The repertoire holds around 800,000 distinct CDR3 sequences, with around 62% as singletons. The trim removed 5 bases at V and 3 bases at J, leaving 6 bases unmatched. From germline, CDR1 is SEHNR and CDR2 FQNEAQ (reference sequence). CDR3 size: 15 residues. The source material was blood. The rearrangement links TRBV7-9 to TRBJ2-5, with TRBD2 matching 10 bases. This clonotype was sampled from a man aged 25-45 years in good health. The CDR3 nucleotides are TGTGCCAGCAGCCCCACCGGACTAGCGGAAGAGACCCAGTACTTC. Residues: CASSPTGLAEETQYF. Filled out from reference TRBV7-9 and TRBJ2-5, the complete variable domain reads DTGVSQNPRHKITKRGQNVTFRCDPISEHNRLYWYRQTLGQGPEFLTYFQNEAQLEKSRLLSDRFSAERPKGSFSTLEIQRTEQGDSAMYLCASSPTGLAEETQYFGPGTRLLVL.